The rows below give T cell receptor beta chains drawn from one sample of a study of long-term antiretroviral therapy in people with HIV. The repertoire was sequenced with immunoSEQ multiplex PCR; TCRdb's copy has only in-frame clones and lacks some. The table includes 35,000 to 45,000 clones, about 80% detected once. The sample here was unsorted PBMCs, taken 3.4 years after starting antiretroviral therapy. The source is a man aged 25-45 years with HIV. The CDR3 runs from the conserved cysteine through the conserved F or W. Size tells how often a clone was seen (once, few, many) or the class of an expanded clone, and some rows leave it out.

V	length	size	CDR3
TRBV7-2	17	-	CASSFVGTTHQTGELFF
TRBV27	15	-	CASNWGLGTTDTQYF
TRBV7-9	13	-	CASSLAGVDGYTF
TRBV4-3	14	-	CASSQEAFPDEAFF
TRBV18	16	-	CASSLNSGSPTYEQYF
TRBV2	15	-	CASSEVGSAGYGYTF
TRBV9	15	-	CASSGGVSGTYEQYF
TRBV7-9	15	-	CASSSGGRNTDTQYF
TRBV6-5	13	-	CASTVHSRGKAFF
TRBV6-5	12	-	CASSAKGREQYF
TRBV5-1	13	-	CASSPGQGPSYTF
TRBV27	13	once	CASSLKVNTEAFF
TRBV19	17	-	CASSITGGLGLYNEQFF
TRBV7-2	15	-	CASSLREFGDQPQHF
TRBV6-1	15	-	CASSLRSGWDQPQHF
TRBV30	14	-	CAWSVPGQGRAAFF
TRBV19	13	-	CASSILKNTEAFF
TRBV28	12	-	CASRPGDQPQHF
TRBV7-2	15	-	CASSPSGSRGNEQFF
TRBV19	13	-	CASSIDQDQPQHF
TRBV27	13	-	CASRDQTGNTIYF
TRBV5-8	15	-	CASSLGTGGTGELFF
TRBV15	16	once	CATSRDQGGEFYGYTF
TRBV7-2	15	-	CASSSLQGEKWEQYF
TRBV6-5	15	-	CASTPRDRGLDEAFF
TRBV20-1	11	-	CSSGVSGELFF
TRBV30	15	-	CAWSVPSGWGETQYF
TRBV19	13	-	CASQESYRHEQYF
TRBV7-6	15	-	CASSLRPALNNEQFF
TRBV6-5	15	-	CASSYSGTANYGYTF
TRBV5-1	13	-	CASSVRVQETQYF
TRBV6-5	15	-	CASRALAGGPREQFF
TRBV29-1	14	-	CSVEGLAGADEQYF
TRBV7-2	13	few	CASSSQGPYEQYF
TRBV15	15	-	CATSRDDSANQPQHF
TRBV6-5	13	-	CASRLREGGEQYF
TRBV5-6	14	-	CASSFRTEGNTQYF
TRBV5-1	13	-	CASGRDSHYEQYF
TRBV6-6	16	-	CASSYSNLVVSYEQYF
TRBV4-3	17	-	CASSHAWGGNSGNTIYF
TRBV29-1	13	-	CSVPGREVDEQFF
TRBV7-9	14	-	CASIGAKLGDTQYF
TRBV5-4	14	few	CASSLELEGGELFF
TRBV5-4	16	-	CASSLGGGSSNQPQHF
TRBV18	15	few	CASSPTTLGGNTIYF
TRBV7-2	15	-	CASSFSPRTNEKLFF
TRBV9	17	-	CASSPAAGGKTGNTIYF
TRBV5-1	14	-	CASSLTGYTDTQYF
TRBV28	13	-	CASSFTSGRGYTF
TRBV19	12	few	CATSPRDYGYTF
TRBV27	11	-	CASSSGETQYF
TRBV5-5	13	-	CASSRTSYNEQFF
TRBV4-3	13	-	CASSQDRGYEQYF
TRBV28	13	once	CASSLRVGTGYTF